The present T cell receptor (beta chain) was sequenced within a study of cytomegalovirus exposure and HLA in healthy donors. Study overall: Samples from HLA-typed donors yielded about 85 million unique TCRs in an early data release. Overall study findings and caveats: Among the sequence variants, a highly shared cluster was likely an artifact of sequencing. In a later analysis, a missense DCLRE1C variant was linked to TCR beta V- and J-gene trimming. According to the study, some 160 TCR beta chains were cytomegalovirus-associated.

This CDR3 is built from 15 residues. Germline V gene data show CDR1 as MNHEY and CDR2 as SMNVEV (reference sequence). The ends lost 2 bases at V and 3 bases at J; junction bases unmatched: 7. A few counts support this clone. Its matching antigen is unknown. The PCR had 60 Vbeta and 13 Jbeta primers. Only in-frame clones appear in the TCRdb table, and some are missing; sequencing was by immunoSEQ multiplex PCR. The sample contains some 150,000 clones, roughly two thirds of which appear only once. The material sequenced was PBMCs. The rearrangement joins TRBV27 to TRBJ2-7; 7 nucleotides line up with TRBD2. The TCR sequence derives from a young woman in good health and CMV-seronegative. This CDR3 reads CASSLGGGIVYEQYF. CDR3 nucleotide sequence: TGTGCCAGCAGTTTAGGCGGGGGTATCGTCTACGAGCAGTACTTC.